The source of this T cell receptor beta chain is a study of shared clonotypes between healthy human individuals. Trimming pared 1 base from V and 4 bases from J, leaving 13 bases between. This CDR3 has 15 residues. Germline values: CDR1 MDHEN, CDR2 SYDVKM. Splitting of each subset's genomic DNA was done evenly across several immunoSEQ plates. PCR replicates performed on unsorted PBMC used 300 ng DNA, 25,000 to 35,000 T cell genomes. The data were produced by immunoSEQ multiplex PCR, yet TCRdb's version contains in-frame clones alone and is incomplete. The data hold about 490,000 clones, with over 65% observed a single time. Whole-study findings and limits: Among donors, clonotype sharing was expected to be affected by sequencing depth.

To note about this clone: Its cognate antigen is unknown.

The donors were all Caucasian adults (living in Nashville, Tennessee). This chain joins TRBV28 and TRBJ1-2, with D unresolved. This TCR was recovered from a woman in her 40s in good health. Some clones in this sample may be carry-over from other donors' samples. Sequenced sample: PBMCs. The CDR3 spells CASSLSEIGLYGYTF. The CDR3 DNA sequence: TGTGCCAGCAGTTTATCAGAGATTGGACTCTATGGCTACACCTTC.